The entry below gives a single TCR beta chain sequence along with its context. The data were taken from a study of blood T cell repertoires in COVID-19. Study information: Collection of acute and convalescent COVID-19 samples took place in the United States, Italy and Spain. T cells, B-cell-depleted T cells, or PBMCs provided the cDNA or gDNA that served as material.

Original analysis: The assay estimated nucleated cells by amplifying reference gene primers. Data came from immunoSEQ multiplex PCR; TCRdb stores just in-frame clones and leaves some out. Clonal size and the V and J genes are those of that table, whereas D and trimming came from the DNA. The sample holds about 250,000 clones; nearly 90% are singletons and the top ten take 2% to 2.5%. This CDR3 region has 15 residues. V lost 4 bases and J 6 bases, leaving 17 bases between the germline ends. The germline V gene has CDR1 MNHEY and CDR2 SMNVEV (reference sequence). Material for sequencing was peripheral blood. The rearrangement joins TRBV27 to TRBJ2-3; no reliable D call. The clonotype originates from a woman aged 35 to 49 who had recovered from COVID-19. The CDR3 reads CASSWSEAMKDTQYF. Here the CDR3 DNA reads TGTGCCAGCAGTTGGAGTGAGGCCATGAAGGATACGCAGTATTTT.